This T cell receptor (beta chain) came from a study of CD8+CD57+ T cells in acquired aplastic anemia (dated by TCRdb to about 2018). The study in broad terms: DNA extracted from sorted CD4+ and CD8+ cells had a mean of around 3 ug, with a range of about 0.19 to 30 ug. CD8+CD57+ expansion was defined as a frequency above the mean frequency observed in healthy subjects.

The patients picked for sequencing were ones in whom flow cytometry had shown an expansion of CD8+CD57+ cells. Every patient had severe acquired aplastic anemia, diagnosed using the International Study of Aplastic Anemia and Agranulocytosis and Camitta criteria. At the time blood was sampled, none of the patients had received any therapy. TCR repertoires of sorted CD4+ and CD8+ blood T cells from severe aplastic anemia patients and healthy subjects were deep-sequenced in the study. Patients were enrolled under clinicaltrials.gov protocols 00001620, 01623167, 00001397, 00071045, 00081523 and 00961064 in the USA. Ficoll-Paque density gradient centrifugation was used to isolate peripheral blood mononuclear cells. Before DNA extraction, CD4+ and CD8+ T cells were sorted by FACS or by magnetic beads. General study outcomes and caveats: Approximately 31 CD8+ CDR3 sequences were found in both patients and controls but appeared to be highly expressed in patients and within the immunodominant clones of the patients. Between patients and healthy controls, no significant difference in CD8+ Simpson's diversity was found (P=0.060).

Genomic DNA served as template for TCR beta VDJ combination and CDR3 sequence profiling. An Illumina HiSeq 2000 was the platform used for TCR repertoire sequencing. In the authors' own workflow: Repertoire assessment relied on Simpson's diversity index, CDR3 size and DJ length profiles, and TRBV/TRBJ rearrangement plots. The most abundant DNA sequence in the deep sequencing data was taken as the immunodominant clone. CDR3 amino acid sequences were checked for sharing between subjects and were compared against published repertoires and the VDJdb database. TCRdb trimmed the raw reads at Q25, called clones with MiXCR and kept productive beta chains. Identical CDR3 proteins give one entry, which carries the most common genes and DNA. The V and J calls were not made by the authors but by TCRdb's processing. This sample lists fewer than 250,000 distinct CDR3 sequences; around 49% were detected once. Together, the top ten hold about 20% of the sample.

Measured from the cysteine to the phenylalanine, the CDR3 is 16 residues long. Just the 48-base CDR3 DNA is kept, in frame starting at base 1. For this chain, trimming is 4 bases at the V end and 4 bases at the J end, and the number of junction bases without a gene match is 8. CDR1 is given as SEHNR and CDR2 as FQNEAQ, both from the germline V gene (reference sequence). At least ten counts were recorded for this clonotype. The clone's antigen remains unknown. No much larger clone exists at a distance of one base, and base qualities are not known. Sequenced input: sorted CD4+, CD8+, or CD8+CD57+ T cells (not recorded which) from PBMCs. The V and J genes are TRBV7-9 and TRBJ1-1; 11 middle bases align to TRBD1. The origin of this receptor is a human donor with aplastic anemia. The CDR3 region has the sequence CASSYRTGGAGTEAFF. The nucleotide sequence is TGTGCCAGCAGCTATCGGACAGGGGGCGCTGGCACTGAAGCTTTCTTT.